A single sample gave rise to the 13 T cell receptor beta chains below, sequenced in a study of T cell repertoires in cytomegalovirus infection. TCRdb analysed the reads with MiXCR anew, one entry per CDR3 protein. This sample yields some 390,000 distinct CDR3 sequences, of which around 18% are seen a single time; approximately 10% belongs to the top ten. The source material was PBMCs. The receptors were sampled from a human donor in good health (CMV status not recorded). Some clones in this sample may be carry-over from other donors' samples.

The chain combines TRBV7-9 with TRBJ1-4; D gene unclear. The V and J ends lost 1 base and 0 bases respectively, with 9 bases between them. Looked up from germline, CDR1 is SEHNR and CDR2 is FQNEAQ (reference sequence). The CDR3 is 16 amino acids. The CDR3 reads CASSLGNSATNEKLFF. In nucleotides, the CDR3 is TGTGCCAGCAGCTTAGGGAACTCAGCAACTAATGAAAAACTGTTTTTT.

The V gene is TRBV9, the J gene TRBJ1-3; 7 positions agree with TRBD1. This CDR3 has 15 amino acids. Trimming at V came to 2 bases and at J to 2 bases, leaving 4 bases not matched to a gene. Germline lookup yields CDR1 SGDLS and CDR2 YYNGEE. In DNA, the CDR3 is TGTGCCAGCAGCGTTGAGGGGGCCCCTGGAAACACCATATATTTT. Its translation is CASSVEGAPGNTIYF. The full variable domain, its missing parts supplied by reference TRBV9 and TRBJ1-3, is DSGVTQTPKHLITATGQRVTLRCSPRSGDLSVYWYQQSLDQGLQFLIQYYNGEERAKGNILERFSAQQFPDLHSELNLSSLELGDSALYFCASSVEGAPGNTIYFGEGSWLTVV.

There are many counts of this clonotype. CDR3 loop: CASRWRGRNTEAFF. As DNA, the CDR3 is TGTGCCAGCCGGTGGAGGGGGAGGAACACTGAAGCTTTCTTT. V usage is TRBV27 and J usage is TRBJ1-1; maybe TRBD1 (6 bases). Per germline, CDR1 MNHEY and CDR2 SMNVEV (reference sequence). The V gene lost 8 bases and the J gene lost 1 base, with 14 bases spanning the gap. CDR3 length equals 14 residues.

This clonotype was seen a handful of times. The chain is built from TRBV7-2 and TRBJ2-7; no reliable D call. V shed 5 bases and J shed 1 base, with 12 bases lying between them. CDR3 length: 14 residues. Germline CDR1 is SGHTA and CDR2 is FQGNSA. CDR3 sequence (DNA): TGTGCCAGCAGCACAGCTCGGGTATCCTACGAGCAGTACTTC. Translation: CASSTARVSYEQYF.

The chain uses TRBV6-4 and TRBJ1-5; D remains unclear. This CDR3 region has 20 residues. Trimming took 2 bases from V and 1 from J, leaving 24 bases between them. Germline V lookup: CDR1 MRHNA, CDR2 SNTAGT. This CDR3 is CASSDPPGHPWGISNQPQHF. CDR3 DNA sequence: TGTGCCAGCAGTGACCCGCCGGGCCACCCCTGGGGTATAAGCAATCAGCCCCAGCATTTT.

Ten or more counts support this clonotype. This rearrangement joins TRBV6-1 to TRBJ2-7, with D perhaps TRBD1 (5 bases). V lost 1 base, J lost 7 bases, and 17 bases lay in between. Per the germline V gene, CDR1 is MNHNS and CDR2 is SASEGT. The CDR3 is made up of 15 amino acids. This CDR3 is CASSEGFTAGYEQYF. The CDR3 DNA reads TGTGCCAGCAGTGAAGGTTTTACGGCAGGGTATGAGCAGTACTTC.

At least ten counts were recorded for this clonotype. The chain carries TRBV7-2 and TRBJ2-1; 15 positions agree with TRBD2. V gave up 2 bases and J gave up 8 bases; unmatched junction bases: 4. Germline CDR1 is SGHTA and CDR2 is FQGNSA. The CDR3 has 16 residues. DNA of the CDR3: TGTGCCAGCAGCTTATGGACTAGCGGGAGGGTTGATGAGCAGTTCTTC. This gives the protein CASSLWTSGRVDEQFF.

In its sample, this clonotype was seen many times. V gene TRBV7-2 combines with J gene TRBJ1-1; possibly TRBD1 for D (5 bases). CDR3 size: 14 residues. V lost 3 bases to trimming and J lost 6 bases, with 14 bases between them. Germline V lookup: CDR1 SGHTA, CDR2 FQGNSA. DNA of the CDR3: TGTGCCAGCAGCTTTGCCCGGGGGGGAGCTGAAGCTTTCTTT. It is translated as CASSFARGGAEAFF.

The V and J genes are TRBV7-9 and TRBJ1-1, with unresolved D. The CDR3 runs to 13 residues. V dropped 10 bases and J dropped 5 bases, with 17 bases sitting between them. Germline CDR1 and CDR2: SEHNR and FQNEAQ (reference sequence). CDR3 protein: CAIIPPSGTEAFF. CDR3 sequence (DNA): TGTGCCATCATCCCCCCATCGGGGACTGAAGCTTTCTTT.

As to this clonotype: This may be a read error: a much more frequent sequence differs by one nucleotide. The genes are TRBV11-2 and TRBJ1-1; D is perhaps TRBD1 (5 bases). The CDR3 is 22 amino acids. The V end lost 5 bases, the J end lost 4 bases, and 38 bases lay between the germline ends. Germline CDR1 reads SGHAT; CDR2 reads FQNNGV. The CDR3 DNA reads TGTGCCAGCAGCCCTATGGCCCCCAGGGTGAACGTGGGGCTGCCAGAGGCCACTGAAGCTTTCTTT. Residues: CASSPMAPRVNVGLPEATEAFF.

This clonotype was detected ten times or more. This chain uses TRBV7-8 with TRBJ2-3; D gene ambiguous. Germline V CDR1 and CDR2: SGHVS, FQNEAQ. V was cut by 0 bases and J by 4 bases, with 14 bases left in between. This CDR3 spans 16 amino acids. CDR3 DNA sequence: TGTGCCAGCAGCTTAGCTCTGACTTCAAAACCAGATACGCAGTATTTT. It yields the protein CASSLALTSKPDTQYF.

This clonotype was picked up many times. This rearrangement joins TRBV7-2 to TRBJ1-1, with 8 bases matching TRBD1. Germline V CDR1 and CDR2: SGHTA, FQGNSA. CDR3 size: 16 residues. V was clipped by 5 bases and J by 5 bases; unmatched bases: 13. CDR3 sequence (DNA): TGTGCCAGCAGCGAAAGGACAGGGTACGCGGGGACTGAAGCTTTCTTT. The encoded protein is CASSERTGYAGTEAFF.

This clonotype has more than one count but fewer than ten. The rearrangement links TRBV10-3 to TRBJ2-7; a weak D match, TRBD1 (5 bases). The CDR3 is 13 amino acids. Looked up from germline, CDR1 is ENHRY and CDR2 is SYGVKD. Trimming removed 4 bases at V and 4 bases at J, with 11 bases between. For the CDR3, the DNA is TGTGCCATCAGTGCCAGGGCCTCTTACGAGCAGTACTTC. This encodes CAISARASYEQYF.